A selection of T cell receptor beta chains follows, all from one sample in a study of T cells in Graves' hyperthyroidism and ophthalmopathy. MiXCR was run by TCRdb on the multiplex PCR reads, yielding one entry per CDR3 protein. The table has approximately 430,000 distinct CDR3 sequences, 15% to 18% seen once; the top ten hold around 14%. Material for sequencing was blood. The source of these receptors is a woman under 30 with Graves' hyperthyroidism. Each CDR3 is given with its conserved first and last residue. D genes are given only for firm matches. Only part of the rows carry a size: once, few, many, or a class if the clone is expanded.

clone_size j_call d_call v_call cdr3_nt cdr3_aa
many TRBJ2-5 TRBD2 TRBV15 TGTGCCACCACCTGGGACTACAGCGAGACCCAGTACTTC CATTWDYSETQYF
. TRBJ2-1 . TRBV12-3/TRBV12-4 TGTGCCAGCAGACCTCGGGACGGCTCATACAATGAGCAGTTCTTC CASRPRDGSYNEQFF
. TRBJ2-1 TRBD2 TRBV19 TGTGCCAGTAGCCTTAGCAGGACTAGCGGGCGTAATGAGCAGTTCTTC CASSLSRTSGRNEQFF
few TRBJ2-2 TRBD1 TRBV20-1 TGCAGTGCTAAAGGACAGGGGAACGCCGGGGAGCTGTTTTTT CSAKGQGNAGELFF
many TRBJ2-3 TRBD2 TRBV7-9 TGTGCCAGCAGCTCACGTGGGCTAGCGGAGGTAGATACGCAGTATTTT CASSSRGLAEVDTQYF
. TRBJ2-2 TRBD1 TRBV5-5 TGTGCCAGCAGGGCCCCAACAGGGGGAAGGGGGGAGCTGTTTTTT CASRAPTGGRGELFF
. TRBJ2-1 . TRBV11-2 TGTGCCAGCAGCGCCTTTACCTACAATGAGCAGTTCTTC CASSAFTYNEQFF
few TRBJ2-1 TRBD2 TRBV10-2 TGCGCCAGCAAGCTAGCGGGGGGGCCCAATGAGCAGTTCTTC CASKLAGGPNEQFF
few TRBJ2-3 TRBD1 TRBV9 TGTGCCAGCAGCGTTGGACAGGGGGATGGAGATACGCAGTATTTT CASSVGQGDGDTQYF
few TRBJ1-5 . TRBV12-3/TRBV12-4 TGTGCCAGCAGTTTTAACGGGAGGGCCCTACCGCCCCAGCATTTT CASSFNGRALPPQHF
. TRBJ1-1 . TRBV7-8 TGTGTCAGCAGCTTAGCCGGGGTCGCTGAAGCTTTCTTT CVSSLAGVAEAFF
. TRBJ1-5 . TRBV3-1 TGTGCCAGCAGCCAAGCCCCCATAATACAGCCCCAGCATTTT CASSQAPIIQPQHF
many TRBJ2-1 . TRBV18 TGTGCCAGCTCGTCGAACAGGGTGAAGTCCTACAATGAGCAGTTCTTC CASSSNRVKSYNEQFF
many TRBJ1-3 . TRBV28 TGTGCCAGCAGTTTCTCTGGGTCTGGAAACACCATATATTTT CASSFSGSGNTIYF
many TRBJ1-3 . TRBV20-1 TGCAGTGCTAGACAGAACGGAAACACCATATATTTT CSARQNGNTIYF
. TRBJ1-3 . TRBV15 TGTGCCACCAGCAGATCTCAGGGTTATGGAAACACCATATATTTT CATSRSQGYGNTIYF
many TRBJ2-3 . TRBV5-1 TGCGCCAGCAGCAGGACGGTGAGCACAGATACGCAGTATTTT CASSRTVSTDTQYF
many TRBJ2-1 TRBD2 TRBV20-1 TGCAGTGCCCGACCCGCGGGAGACTACAATGAGCAGTTCTTC CSARPAGDYNEQFF
few TRBJ2-1 . TRBV7-8 TGTGCCAGCAGCTCCTATGAGTTGTCTGAGCAGTTCTTC CASSSYELSEQFF
. TRBJ2-6 . TRBV28 TGTGCCAGCAGTGTTTGGCCCTCTGGGGCCAACGTCCTGACTTTC CASSVWPSGANVLTF
many TRBJ2-1 TRBD1 TRBV20-1 TGCAGTGCTAGTGGCCCCCACAGGGGGCAGTTCAATGAGCAGTTCTTC CSASGPHRGQFNEQFF
few TRBJ2-1 TRBD2 TRBV29-1 TGCAGCGTTAGTTCTAGCGGGAGTGAGCAGTTCTTC CSVSSSGSEQFF
many TRBJ1-4 . TRBV29-1 TGCAGCGTTGAACACGGACAGCCTGCAACTAATGAAAAACTGTTTTTT CSVEHGQPATNEKLFF
. TRBJ2-6 . TRBV15 TGTGCCACCAGCAGCAGAAGCTCTGGGGCCAACGTCCTGACTTTC CATSSRSSGANVLTF
many TRBJ2-7 . TRBV7-9 TGTGCCAGCAGCTTAGCGGGGCGGATCGAGCAGTACTTC CASSLAGRIEQYF
few TRBJ2-1 . TRBV7-2 TGTGCCAGCAGCTTGATGTCGTGGAATGAGCAGTTCTTC CASSLMSWNEQFF